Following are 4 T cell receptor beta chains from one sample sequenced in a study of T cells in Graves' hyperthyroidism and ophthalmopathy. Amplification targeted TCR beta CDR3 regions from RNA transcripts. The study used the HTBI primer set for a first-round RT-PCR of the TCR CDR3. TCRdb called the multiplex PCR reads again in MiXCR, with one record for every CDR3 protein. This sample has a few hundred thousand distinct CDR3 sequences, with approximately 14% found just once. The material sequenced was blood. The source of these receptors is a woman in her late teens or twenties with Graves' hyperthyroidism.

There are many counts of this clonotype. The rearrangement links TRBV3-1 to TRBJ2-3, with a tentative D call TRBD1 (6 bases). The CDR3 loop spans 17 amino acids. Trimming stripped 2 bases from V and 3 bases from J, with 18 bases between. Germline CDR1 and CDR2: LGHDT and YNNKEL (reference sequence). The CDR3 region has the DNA TGTGCCAGCAGCCAATTTTCCCCAGGGGCAGGGACAGATACGCAGTATTTT. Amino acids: CASSQFSPGAGTDTQYF.

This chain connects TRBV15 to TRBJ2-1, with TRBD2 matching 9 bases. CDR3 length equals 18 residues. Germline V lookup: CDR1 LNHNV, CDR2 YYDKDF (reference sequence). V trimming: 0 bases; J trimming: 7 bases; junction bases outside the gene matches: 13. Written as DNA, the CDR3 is TGTGCCACCAGCAGAGATCCCGGGACTAGCAGGAAGGGAAATGAGCAGTTCTTC. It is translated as CATSRDPGTSRKGNEQFF.

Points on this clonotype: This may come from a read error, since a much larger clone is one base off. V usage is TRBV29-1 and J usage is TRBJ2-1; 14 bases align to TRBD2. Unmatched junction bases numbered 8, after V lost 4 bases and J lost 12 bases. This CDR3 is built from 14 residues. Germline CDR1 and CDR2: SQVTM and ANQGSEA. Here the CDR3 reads CSVAGTSGGDGQFF. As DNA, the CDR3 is TGCAGCGTTGCCGGGACTAGCGGGGGTGATGGGCAGTTCTTC.

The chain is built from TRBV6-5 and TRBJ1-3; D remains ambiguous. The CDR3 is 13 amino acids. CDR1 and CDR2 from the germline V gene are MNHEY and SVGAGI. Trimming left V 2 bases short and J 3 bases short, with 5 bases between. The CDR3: CASSYRIGNTIYF. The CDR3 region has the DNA TGTGCCAGCAGTTACCGGATTGGAAACACCATATATTTT.